Below, 22 T cell receptor beta chains from the same sample are listed, as sequenced in a study of shared clonotypes between healthy human individuals. Libraries were prepared by immunoSEQ multiplex PCR; TCRdb keeps only in-frame clonotypes and omits some of them. Of 2,500,000 or so clones listed, about nine tenths are singletons. What was sequenced was naive CD4+ T cells from PBMCs. As for subset: CD45RA+ positively selected. Source of these receptors: a man between 18 and 35 years old in good health. Some clones in this sample may be carry-over from other donors' samples.

The rearrangement links TRBV18 to TRBJ2-6, with no clear D. V lost 6 bases and J lost 1, with 7 bases in between. The germline CDR1 and CDR2 sequences are KGHSH and LQKENI. The CDR3 spans 14 residues. The CDR3 nucleotides read TGTGCCAGCTCCTCAGCTTCTGGGGCCAACGTCCTGACTTTC. Translating it yields CASSSASGANVLTF.

V is TRBV15 and J is TRBJ2-1; D is perhaps TRBD1 or TRBD2 (5 bases each). Trimming removed 5 bases from V and 9 bases from J, with 29 bases in between. Per the germline V gene, CDR1 is LNHNV and CDR2 is YYDKDF (reference sequence). CDR3 size: 18 residues. CDR3 amino acids: CATSLYLGRSFASGEQFF. DNA of the CDR3: TGTGCCACCAGCCTTTACTTGGGACGGAGTTTCGCATCAGGTGAGCAGTTCTTC.

The chain has TRBV9 and TRBJ2-5; 8 positions match TRBD2. The CDR3 has 15 residues. The germline CDR1 and CDR2 sequences are SGDLS and YYNGEE. The J segment lost 5 bases and the V segment lost 4 bases, leaving 10 bases of the junction unmatched. The CDR3 here is CASSKGSGGGETQYF. The CDR3 nucleotides read TGTGCCAGCAGCAAAGGGAGCGGGGGAGGGGAGACCCAGTACTTC.

This chain uses TRBV27 with TRBJ2-7; TRBD1 matches at 7 bases. Per germline, CDR1 MNHEY and CDR2 SMNVEV (reference sequence). The V segment lost 6 bases and the J segment 1 base; nucleotides outside the gene matches: 18. This CDR3 has 18 amino acids. The CDR3 sequence: CASRIGGAQGRWSYEQYF. The CDR3 nucleotides read TGTGCCAGCAGAATAGGGGGCGCACAGGGTCGGTGGTCCTACGAGCAGTACTTC.

Concerning this clone itself: Other DNA sequences in this specimen translate into the identical CDR3. The CDR3 DNA reads as TGTGCCAGCAGTTACAGGGGACTCTCTGGAAACACCATATATTTT. Its translation is CASSYRGLSGNTIYF. This chain uses TRBV6-5 with TRBJ1-3; maybe TRBD1 (5 bases). Germline V lookup: CDR1 MNHEY, CDR2 SVGAGI. The CDR3 has 15 amino acids. Deletions cut 2 bases from V and 0 bases from J, with 8 bases between.

The J gene is TRBJ1-5, the V gene TRBV7-9; a possible D gene is TRBD1 (6 bases). Germline V gene sequence: CDR1 SEHNR, CDR2 FQNEAQ (reference sequence). V gave up 1 base and J gave up 2 bases, with 9 bases separating them. This CDR3 comprises 15 residues. The CDR3 region is CASSLGAGGNQPQHF. CDR3 sequence (DNA): TGTGCCAGCAGCTTAGGGGCAGGGGGCAATCAGCCCCAGCATTTT.

The chain has TRBV7-2 and TRBJ1-1, with D unclear. V lost 2 bases and J 1 base, leaving 5 bases between the germline ends. This CDR3 region has 13 residues. CDR1 is SGHTA and CDR2 is FQGNSA in the germline V gene. The CDR3 is CASSLPENTEAFF. Written as DNA, the CDR3 is TGTGCCAGCAGCTTACCAGAGAACACTGAAGCTTTCTTT.

The chain combines TRBV7-2 with TRBJ1-2; no reliable D call. Trimming took 3 bases from V and 5 from J, leaving 10 bases between them. The CDR3 length is 13 residues. Germline assignment: CDR1 SGHTA and CDR2 FQGNSA. CDR3 protein: CASSLGAVYGYTF. The DNA for the CDR3 is TGTGCCAGCAGCTTGGGAGCTGTTTATGGCTACACCTTC.

This chain uses TRBV6-1 with TRBJ2-7, with 7 bases fitting TRBD1. Trimming cost V 1 base and J 2 bases; bases outside gene matches: 5. The germline CDR1 and CDR2 sequences are MNHNS and SASEGT. CDR3 length: 15 amino acids. CDR3 sequence (DNA): TGTGCCAGCAGTGAAGGGAGGACAGGCACCTACGAGCAGTACTTC. Protein sequence: CASSEGRTGTYEQYF.

The chain recombines TRBV7-3 with TRBJ2-1, with 8 bases fitting TRBD2. Germline trimming cut 3 bases from V and 9 bases from J; bases unmatched to any gene: 7. Germline V gives CDR1 SGHTA, CDR2 FQGTGA. This CDR3 has 14 amino acids. This chain's CDR3 is CASSFTSGSVEQFF. The CDR3 bases are TGTGCCAGCAGCTTTACCAGCGGGAGTGTTGAGCAGTTCTTC. Filled out from reference TRBV7-3 and TRBJ2-1, the complete variable domain reads GAGVSQTPSNKVTEKGKYVELRCDPISGHTALYWYRQSLGQGPEFLIYFQGTGAADDSGLPNDRFFAVRPEGSVSTLKIQRTERGDSAVYLCASSFTSGSVEQFFGPGTRLTVL.

In the case of this clone: The identical CDR3 is also encoded by other nucleotide sequences in the sample. This rearrangement joins TRBV6-1 to TRBJ1-2, with 7 bases fitting TRBD1. J was trimmed by 8 bases and V by 0 bases; bases with no gene match: 6. This CDR3 contains 14 residues. Germline values: CDR1 MNHNS, CDR2 SASEGT. The CDR3 loop reads CASSEAGGGEGYTF. CDR3 coding DNA: TGTGCCAGCAGTGAAGCGGGAGGGGGCGAAGGCTACACCTTC.

This chain joins TRBV6-1 and TRBJ1-1; D not certain. The CDR3 totals 13 residues. Looked up from germline, CDR1 is MNHNS and CDR2 is SASEGT. Trimming pared 2 bases from V and 1 base from J, leaving 5 bases between. The CDR3 reads CASSESQNTEAFF. The DNA of the CDR3 is TGTGCCAGCAGTGAAAGTCAGAACACTGAAGCTTTCTTT.

The chain employs TRBV5-1 and TRBJ1-4; D is undetermined. The CDR3 length is 15 residues. V was cut by 0 bases and J by 8 bases, with 14 bases left in between. Germline V gene data show CDR1 as SGHRS and CDR2 as YFSETQ. CDR3 protein: CASSLAAGRGEKLFF. The DNA of the CDR3 is TGCGCCAGCAGCTTGGCCGCAGGTCGTGGGGAAAAACTGTTTTTT.

As to this clone: Being one base from a much bigger clone, this may be a read error. Other nucleotide sequences in the sample specify the same CDR3. The V gene is TRBV11-3, the J gene TRBJ2-3, with no clear D. The V and J ends lost 0 bases and 2 bases respectively, with 6 bases between them. The CDR3 is 14 amino acids. Looked up from germline, CDR1 is SGHNT and CDR2 is YENEEA. The CDR3 DNA reads as TGTGCCAGCAGCTTAGACGGAAACACAGATACGCAGTATTTT. This encodes CASSLDGNTDTQYF.

The rearrangement joins TRBV6-5 to TRBJ2-7; 11 bases are a match to TRBD1. The CDR3 consists of 14 residues. Per germline, CDR1 MNHEY and CDR2 SVGAGI. Trimming cost V 6 bases and J 2 bases; bases outside gene matches: 3. Written as DNA, the CDR3 is TGTGCCAGCAGGGGACAGGGGGTTACCTACGAGCAGTACTTC. Residues: CASRGQGVTYEQYF.

This chain joins TRBV18 and TRBJ2-6; TRBD1 matches 10 bases. After removal of 8 bases from V and 2 bases from J, the junction contained 6 bases not matched to a gene. CDR1 and CDR2 from the germline V gene are KGHSH and LQKENI. CDR3 length: 16 residues. For the CDR3, the DNA is TGTGCCAGCCCGACAGGGGGCGGGCCTGGGGCCAACGTCCTGACTTTC. This translates into CASPTGGGPGANVLTF. The variable domain in full, completed from reference TRBV18 and TRBJ2-6, reads NAGVMQNPRHLVRRRGQEARLRCSPMKGHSHVYWYRQLPEEGLKFMVYLQKENIIDESGMPKERFSAEFPKEGPSILRIQQVVRGDSAAYFCASPTGGGPGANVLTFGAGSRLTVL.

The rearrangement joins TRBV5-1 to TRBJ2-7, with D possibly matching TRBD2 (6 bases). CDR3 size: 15 residues. Trimming pared 3 bases from V and 7 bases from J, leaving 20 bases between. Germline loops: CDR1 SGHRS, CDR2 YFSETQ. CDR3 bases: TGCGCCAGCAGCTATCACGGGACCCGGGGGTGGGAGCAGTACTTC. Protein: CASSYHGTRGWEQYF. The complete variable domain, with remaining parts taken from reference TRBV5-1 and TRBJ2-7, reads KAGVTQTPRYLIKTRGQQVTLSCSPISGHRSVSWYQQTPGQGLQFLFEYFSETQRNKGNFPGRFSGRQFSNSRSEMNVSTLELGDSALYLCASSYHGTRGWEQYFGPGTRLTVT.

Of note for this clone: Additional DNA sequences in this sample encode the identical CDR3. This chain joins TRBV30 and TRBJ2-3; the match to TRBD1 covers 10 bases. Trimming cost V 2 bases and J 4 bases; bases outside gene matches: 6. This CDR3 contains 15 residues. The germline CDR1 and CDR2 sequences are GTSNPN and SVGIG (reference sequence). The CDR3 DNA is TGTGCCTGGAGTAGGGGACAGGGGTCAGCAGATACGCAGTATTTT. Amino acids: CAWSRGQGSADTQYF. Looking up the rest from reference TRBV30 and TRBJ2-3 gives the full variable domain: SQTIHQWPATLVQPVGSPLSLECTVEGTSNPNLYWYRQAAGRGLQLLFYSVGIGQISSEVPQNLSASRPQDRQFILSSKKLLLSDSGFYLCAWSRGQGSADTQYFGPGTRLTVL.

Points on this clone: This specimen includes other DNA sequences encoding the same CDR3. The chain employs TRBV29-1 and TRBJ2-1; no clear D. The CDR3 is 12 amino acids. Trimming left V 4 bases short and J 0 bases short, with 4 bases between. The germline CDR1 and CDR2 sequences are SQVTM and ANQGSEA. As DNA, the CDR3 is TGCAGCGTTGGGAGCTCCTACAATGAGCAGTTCTTC. It yields the protein CSVGSSYNEQFF.

The chain joins TRBV6-1 to TRBJ1-4; tentatively, D is TRBD1 (5 bases). In germline, CDR1 is MNHNS, CDR2 SASEGT. The V end lost 3 bases, the J end lost 3 bases, and 11 bases lay between the germline ends. This CDR3 spans 15 amino acids. The CDR3 DNA reads as TGTGCCAGCAGTGACTGGGCGGGGGCTAATGAAAAACTGTTTTTT. Encoded protein: CASSDWAGANEKLFF.

Points on this clone: This CDR3 is also generated by other DNA sequences in the sample. This rearrangement joins TRBV27 to TRBJ1-2; possibly TRBD1 for D (5 bases). Germline V gives CDR1 MNHEY, CDR2 SMNVEV (reference sequence). There are 13 residues in the CDR3. Deletions cut 3 bases from V and 2 bases from J, with 7 bases between. Here the CDR3 reads CASSFRANYGYTF. CDR3 in DNA: TGTGCCAGCAGTTTCAGGGCCAACTATGGCTACACCTTC.

The chain is built from TRBV7-6 and TRBJ2-1; 8 nucleotides line up with TRBD2. V lost 5 bases to trimming and J lost 15 bases; unmatched junction nucleotides: 9. The CDR3 covers 12 residues. In germline, CDR1 is SGHVS, CDR2 FNYEAQ. The CDR3 sequence is CASSPDAREAFF. CDR3 nucleotide sequence: TGTGCCAGCAGCCCCGATGCGCGGGAGGCGTTCTTC.